What follows are 8 T cell receptor beta chains derived from one specimen sequenced in a study of blood T cell repertoires in COVID-19. Generated by immunoSEQ multiplex PCR, the TCRdb table keeps only in-frame clones and is missing some. The sample lists fewer than 250,000 clones; approximately 90% were seen once. The sequenced material came from peripheral blood. The source of these receptors is a man between 35 and 55 years old with acute or convalescent COVID-19.

This chain uses TRBV10-3 with TRBJ2-7, with D possibly TRBD1 on 6 matching bases. V dropped 7 bases and J dropped 3 bases, with 13 bases sitting between them. This CDR3 is built from 13 residues. Looked up from germline, CDR1 is ENHRY and CDR2 is SYGVKD. The CDR3 DNA reads as TGTGCCATCACCTCGGACAGAGGCTACGAGCAGTACTTC. It specifies CAITSDRGYEQYF.

The chain recombines TRBV21-1 with TRBJ1-2. TRBV21-1 is shown as a pseudogene. This CDR3 contains 13 residues. CDR3 nucleotides: TGTGCCAGCAGCTACGGGACTTACTATGGCTACACCTTC. Residues: CASSYGTYYGYTF.

The chain links TRBV7-2 to TRBJ2-1, with 7 bases matching TRBD2. V dropped 4 bases and J dropped 9; count of bases not matched to a gene: 6. This CDR3 is 13 amino acids long. Germline lookup yields CDR1 SGHTA and CDR2 FQGNSA. CDR3 sequence (DNA): TGTGCCAGCAGCTCTGGACTAGGGCCTGAGCAGTTCTTC. The encoded protein is CASSSGLGPEQFF.

The J gene is TRBJ1-2, the V gene TRBV29-1; TRBD1 might be the D (6 bases). The germline CDR1 and CDR2 sequences are SQVTM and ANQGSEA. With 2 bases removed from V and 2 bases from J, the gap between germline ends came to 9 bases. This CDR3 is 13 amino acids long. The DNA for the CDR3 is TGCAGCGTTGAACCAGGGGTAAACTATGGCTACACCTTC. This codes for CSVEPGVNYGYTF.

The chain links TRBV7-9 to TRBJ1-1; TRBD1 matches 8 bases. Trimming at V came to 3 bases and at J to 1 base, leaving 1 base not matched to a gene. CDR1 and CDR2 (germline): SEHNR, FQNEAQ (reference sequence). The CDR3 has 14 amino acids. The CDR3: CASSFTGGNTEAFF. The CDR3 coding sequence is TGTGCCAGCAGCTTTACAGGGGGGAACACTGAAGCTTTCTTT.

This clone was observed many times. This chain joins TRBV29-1 and TRBJ1-1, with a possible D match to TRBD1 (5 bases). This CDR3 has 10 amino acids. CDR1 and CDR2 (germline): SQVTM, ANQGSEA. Between the trimmed V and J ends, which lost 6 bases and 6 bases, there was a span of 8 bases. For the CDR3, the DNA is TGCAGCGTCCGACAGCCTGAAGCTTTCTTT. Amino acid sequence: CSVRQPEAFF. The whole variable domain, filled in from reference TRBV29-1 and TRBJ1-1, reads SAVISQKPSRDICQRGTSLTIQCQVDSQVTMMFWYRQQPGQSLTLIATANQGSEATYESGFVIDKFPISRPNLTFSTLTVSNMSPEDSSIYLCSVRQPEAFFGQGTRLTVV.

This chain uses TRBV2 with TRBJ2-3; D gene uncertain. CDR3 length: 12 residues. Between the trimmed V and J ends, which lost 5 bases and 1 base, there was a span of 4 bases. From germline, CDR1 is SNHLY and CDR2 FYNNEI. The CDR3 bases are TGTGCCAGCAGTCGGGGCACAGATACGCAGTATTTT. This gives the protein CASSRGTDTQYF.

The chain joins TRBV9 to TRBJ1-3; 7 nucleotides match TRBD1. The CDR3 sequence is 15 residues long. J lost 0 bases, V lost 4 bases, and 4 bases had no gene match. CDR1 SGDLS and CDR2 YYNGEE come from the germline V gene. CDR3 nucleotides: TGTGCCAGCAGCACGGGACAGACCTCTGGAAACACCATATATTTT. Amino acid sequence: CASSTGQTSGNTIYF. Variable domain in full (rest from reference TRBV9 and TRBJ1-3): DSGVTQTPKHLITATGQRVTLRCSPRSGDLSVYWYQQSLDQGLQFLIQYYNGEERAKGNILERFSAQQFPDLHSELNLSSLELGDSALYFCASSTGQTSGNTIYFGEGSWLTVV.